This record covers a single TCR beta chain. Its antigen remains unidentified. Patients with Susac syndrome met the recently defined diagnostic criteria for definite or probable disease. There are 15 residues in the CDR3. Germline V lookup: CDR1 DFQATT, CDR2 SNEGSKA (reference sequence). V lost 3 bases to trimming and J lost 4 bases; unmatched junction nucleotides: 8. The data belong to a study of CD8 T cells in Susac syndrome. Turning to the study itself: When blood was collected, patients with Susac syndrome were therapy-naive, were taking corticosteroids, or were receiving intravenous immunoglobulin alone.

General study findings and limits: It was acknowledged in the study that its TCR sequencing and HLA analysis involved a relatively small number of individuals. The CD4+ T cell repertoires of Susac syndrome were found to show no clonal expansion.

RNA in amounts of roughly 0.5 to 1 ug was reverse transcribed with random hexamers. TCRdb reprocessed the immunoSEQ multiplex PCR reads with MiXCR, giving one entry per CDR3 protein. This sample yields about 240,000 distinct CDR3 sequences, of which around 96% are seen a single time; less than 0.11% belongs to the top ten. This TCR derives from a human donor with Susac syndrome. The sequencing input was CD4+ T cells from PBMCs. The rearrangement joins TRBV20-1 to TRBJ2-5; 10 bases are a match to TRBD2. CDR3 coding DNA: TGCAGTGCTAGGGGGCCTAGCGGGAGTTCAGAGACCCAGTACTTC. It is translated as CSARGPSGSSETQYF.